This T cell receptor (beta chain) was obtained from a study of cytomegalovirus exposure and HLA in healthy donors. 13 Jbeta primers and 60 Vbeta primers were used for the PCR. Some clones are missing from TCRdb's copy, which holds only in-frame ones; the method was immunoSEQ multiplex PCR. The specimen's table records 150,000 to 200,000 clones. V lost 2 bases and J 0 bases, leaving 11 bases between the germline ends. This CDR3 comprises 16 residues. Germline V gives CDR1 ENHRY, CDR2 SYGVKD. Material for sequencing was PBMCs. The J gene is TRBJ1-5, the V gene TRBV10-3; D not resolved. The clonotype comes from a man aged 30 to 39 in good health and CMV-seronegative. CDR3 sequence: CAISEHSGDSNQPQHF. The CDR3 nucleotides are TGTGCCATCAGTGAGCACAGCGGGGATAGCAATCAGCCCCAGCATTTT.